The following is a T cell receptor (beta chain) sequence with its context. These data originate in a study of T cell changes during pregnancy in multiple sclerosis. Sequenced by immunoSEQ multiplex PCR; TCRdb stores in-frame clones only, minus some. The sample lists roughly 34,000 clones; more than 75% were seen once. V was pared by 0 bases and J by 6 bases, with 23 bases between. The CDR3 runs 19 residues. In germline, CDR1 is LGHNT, CDR2 FRNRAP. This TCR derives from a female donor in good health, enrolled as a control in a pregnancy study. Sequenced material: CD4+ T cells from peripheral blood mononuclear cells, taken in the second trimester of pregnancy. The chain employs TRBV12-5 and TRBJ2-2, with D maybe TRBD1 (5 bases). The CDR3 DNA follows: TGTGCTAGTGGTTTGGTACTGGCTGGACACCTTTCGAATTCCGGGGAGCTGTTTTTT. It yields the protein CASGLVLAGHLSNSGELFF.